This T cell receptor beta chain was found in a study of cytomegalovirus exposure and HLA in healthy donors. The CDR3 loop spans 19 amino acids. Germline CDR1 reads SGHTA; CDR2 reads FQGNSA. V lost 3 bases to trimming and J lost 3 bases, with 26 bases between them. The study ran its PCR with 60 Vbeta and 13 Jbeta primers. Sequencing was performed with immunoSEQ multiplex PCR; in TCRdb, only in-frame clones are kept and a portion is missing. The top ten clones hold less than 2% of a sample with about 190,000 clones, around 83% of them seen once. Study results and caveats: For most subjects, TCR beta sequences were reported to predict HLA-A and HLA-B alleles with accuracy. Later analysis found that TCR beta chains associated with HLA were more clonally expanded than other, equally common chains.

On this clone itself: The antigen is undetermined.

The sequenced material came from PBMCs. This TCR was sampled from a man aged 35 to 55 in good health and CMV-seropositive. This chain links TRBV7-2 with TRBJ1-2, with D perhaps TRBD1 (6 bases). The DNA for the CDR3 is TGTGCCAGCAGCTTTGGGCTTGGGACAAGGCAGGCCTCAGACTATGGCTACACCTTC. This sequence encodes CASSFGLGTRQASDYGYTF.